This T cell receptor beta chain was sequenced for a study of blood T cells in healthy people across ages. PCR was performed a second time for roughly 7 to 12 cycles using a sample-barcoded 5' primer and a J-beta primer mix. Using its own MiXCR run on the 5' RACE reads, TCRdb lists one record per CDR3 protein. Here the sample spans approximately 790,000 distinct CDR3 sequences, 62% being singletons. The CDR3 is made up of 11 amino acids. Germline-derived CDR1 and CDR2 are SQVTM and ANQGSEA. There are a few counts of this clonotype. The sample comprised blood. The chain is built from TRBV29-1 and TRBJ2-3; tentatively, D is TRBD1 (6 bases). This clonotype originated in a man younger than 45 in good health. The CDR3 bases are TGCGGGGGCCAGAGCACAGATACGCAGTATTTT. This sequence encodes CGGQSTDTQYF.